Detailed here is one T cell receptor (beta chain). Enrolled during active infection, Seattle patients were then followed longitudinally. The data belong to a study of blood T cell repertoires in COVID-19. Study-wide context: Researchers got acute and convalescent COVID-19 samples from the United States, Italy and Spain. Sources were T cells, B-cell-depleted T cells, or PBMCs; the material itself was cDNA or gDNA.

CDR1 SGHRS and CDR2 YFSETQ come from the germline V gene. The trim removed 3 bases at V and 3 bases at J, leaving 3 bases unmatched. This CDR3 region has 15 residues. Only in-frame clones appear in the TCRdb table, and some are missing; sequencing was by immunoSEQ multiplex PCR. The sample has about 180,000 clones; about 81% are singletons. The sequence came from an elderly woman with COVID-19, enrolled during active disease. Specimen: peripheral blood. This rearrangement joins TRBV5-1 to TRBJ2-3; TRBD2 aligns across 11 bases. The CDR3 DNA reads TGCGCCAGCAGCTCACCTAGCGGGGGGACAGATACGCAGTATTTT. Translating it yields CASSSPSGGTDTQYF.